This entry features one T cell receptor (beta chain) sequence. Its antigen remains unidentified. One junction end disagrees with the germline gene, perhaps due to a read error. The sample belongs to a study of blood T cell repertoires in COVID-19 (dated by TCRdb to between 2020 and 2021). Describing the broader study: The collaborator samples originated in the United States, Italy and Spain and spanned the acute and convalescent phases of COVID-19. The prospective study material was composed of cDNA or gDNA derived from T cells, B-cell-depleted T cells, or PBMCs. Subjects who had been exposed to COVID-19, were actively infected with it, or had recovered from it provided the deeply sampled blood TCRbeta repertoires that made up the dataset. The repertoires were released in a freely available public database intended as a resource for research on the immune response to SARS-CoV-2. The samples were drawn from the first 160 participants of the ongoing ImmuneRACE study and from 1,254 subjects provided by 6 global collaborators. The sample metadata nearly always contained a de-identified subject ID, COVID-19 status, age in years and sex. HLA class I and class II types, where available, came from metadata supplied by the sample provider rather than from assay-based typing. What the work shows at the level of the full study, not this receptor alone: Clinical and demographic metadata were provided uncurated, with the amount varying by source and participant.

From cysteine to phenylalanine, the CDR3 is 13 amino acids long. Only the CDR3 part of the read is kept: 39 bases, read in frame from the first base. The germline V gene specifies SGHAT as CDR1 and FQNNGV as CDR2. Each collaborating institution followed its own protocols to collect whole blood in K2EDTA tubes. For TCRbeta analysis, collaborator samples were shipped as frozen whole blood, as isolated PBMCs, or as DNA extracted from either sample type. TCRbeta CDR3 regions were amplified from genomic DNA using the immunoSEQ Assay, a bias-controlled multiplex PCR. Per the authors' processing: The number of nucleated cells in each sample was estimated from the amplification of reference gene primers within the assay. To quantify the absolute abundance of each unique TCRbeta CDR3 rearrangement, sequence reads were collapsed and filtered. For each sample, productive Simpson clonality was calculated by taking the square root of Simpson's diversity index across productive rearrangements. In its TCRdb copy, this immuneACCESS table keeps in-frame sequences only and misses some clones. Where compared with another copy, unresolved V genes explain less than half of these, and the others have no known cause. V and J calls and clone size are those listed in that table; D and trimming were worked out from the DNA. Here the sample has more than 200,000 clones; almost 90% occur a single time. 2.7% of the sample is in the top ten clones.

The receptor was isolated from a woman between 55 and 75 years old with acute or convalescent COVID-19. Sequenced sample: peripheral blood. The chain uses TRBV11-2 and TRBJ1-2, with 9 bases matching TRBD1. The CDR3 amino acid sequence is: CASSLDARDRVSF. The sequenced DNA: TGTGCCAGCAGCTTAGACGCCCGGGACAGGGTTTCCTTC. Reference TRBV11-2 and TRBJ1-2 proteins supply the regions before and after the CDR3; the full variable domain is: EAGVAQSPRYKIIEKRQSVAFWCNPISGHATLYWYQQILGQGPKLLIQFQNNGVVDDSQLPKDRFSAERLKGVDSTLKIQPAKLEDSAVYLCASSLDARDRVSFGSGTRLTVV.